Included here is one T cell receptor (beta chain) sequence, with context. Its specificity is not known. This specimen comes from a study of vaccination effects on CD4 cells after COVID-19. Looked up from germline, CDR1 is LNHDA and CDR2 is SQIVND (reference sequence). The V and J ends lost 8 bases and 1 base respectively, with 11 bases between them. CDR3 length: 14 amino acids. Viral peptide pool expansion of antigen-specific CD4+ T cells preceded sequencing in the ViraFEST assay. At the end of about 10 days of culture, CD4+ T cells were isolated. Negative nucleocapsid antibody tests before and after vaccination confirmed no previous SARS-CoV-2 infection. Sequencing was performed with immunoSEQ multiplex PCR; in TCRdb, only in-frame clones are kept and a portion is missing. The table includes 62,000 or so clones, around 80% detected once.

The sample was CD4+ T cells from PBMCs cultured with SARS-CoV-2 spike peptides, taken before COVID-19 vaccination. The J gene is TRBJ1-4, the V gene TRBV19, with D uncertain. The source is a human donor who received a COVID-19 vaccine. CDR3 in amino acids: CASGVTRTNEKLFF. CDR3 nucleotides: TGTGCCAGTGGGGTGACCAGAACTAATGAAAAACTGTTTTTT.